These 32 T cell receptor beta chains share one sample of origin, sequenced in a study of blood T cell repertoires in COVID-19. The protocol was immunoSEQ multiplex PCR, while the TCRdb copy is restricted to in-frame clones and leaves out a portion. The table lists hundreds of thousands of clones, more than 80% of them singletons. Sequencing was done on a sample of PBMCs or T cells enriched from blood (not recorded which). The receptors originated from a woman aged 18 to 35 who had recovered from COVID-19.

This clone was detected once. V and J are TRBV10-3 and TRBJ2-3; 11 nucleotides align to TRBD2. The V and J ends lost 6 bases and 4 bases, in that order; junction bases with no gene match: 12. Germline V lookup: CDR1 ENHRY, CDR2 SYGVKD. This CDR3 contains 17 residues. The CDR3 protein is CAIRDSGGAFGADTQYF. The CDR3 bases are TGTGCCATCAGGGATAGCGGGGGGGCCTTTGGAGCAGATACGCAGTATTTT.

The CDR3 DNA reads TGTGCCAGCAGCTCACGGACAGGGGGCCAAGAGACCCAGTACTTC. Protein product: CASSSRTGGQETQYF. The chain carries TRBV7-6 and TRBJ2-5; TRBD1 aligns across 10 bases. CDR3 size: 15 residues. The germline V gene encodes CDR1 SGHVS and CDR2 FNYEAQ. V lost 4 bases and J lost 1; bases outside the gene matches: 3.

The chain is built from TRBV21-1 and TRBJ1-5; the D segment call TRBD1 is taken from the table without a DNA check. TRBV21-1 is a documented pseudogene. The CDR3 is made up of 15 amino acids. This CDR3 is CASSKYDRAGQPQHF. CDR3 in DNA: TGTGCCAGCAGCAAATACGACAGGGCCGGTCAGCCCCAGCATTTT.

Points on this clone: A junction end diverges from the germline sequence, so it may reflect a read error. V gene TRBV5-1 combines with J gene TRBJ1-1, with D unresolved. This CDR3 has 11 residues. Looked up from germline, CDR1 is SGHRS and CDR2 is YFSETQ. The CDR3 sequence: CASSLDNRSHF. CDR3 DNA sequence: TGCGCCAGCAGCTTGGACAACAGATCCCATTTT.

The chain uses TRBV6-1 and TRBJ1-2, with D tentatively TRBD1 (5 bases). The CDR3 runs 14 residues. Per the germline V gene, CDR1 is MNHNS and CDR2 is SASEGT. The germline V and J ends were trimmed by 2 bases and 5 bases, with 12 bases remaining between them. CDR3 coding DNA: TGTGCCAGCAGTGAACAGACAGTCGCATATGGCTACACCTTC. Protein: CASSEQTVAYGYTF.

This clone was seen once. The genes are TRBV7-8 and TRBJ1-6, with TRBD1 matching over 7 bases. From germline, CDR1 is SGHVS and CDR2 FQNEAQ. The CDR3 consists of 14 residues. With 5 bases clipped from V and 10 bases from J, the junction kept 8 bases outside the gene matches. The CDR3: CASSLPDRSSPLHF. CDR3 coding DNA: TGTGCCAGCAGCCTCCCGGACAGGTCCTCACCCCTCCACTTT.

The rearrangement joins TRBV28 to TRBJ1-6, with TRBD1 identical over 9 bases. The CDR3 is 15 residues long. Trimming removed 3 bases from V and 8 bases from J; junction bases left unmatched: 5. CDR1 and CDR2 from the germline V gene are MDHEN and SYDVKM. CDR3 nucleotides: TGTGCCAGCAGTTTCCTGGACAGGGGTTATTCACCCCTCCACTTT. This translates into CASSFLDRGYSPLHF.

The chain is built from TRBV28 and TRBJ1-3; a weak D match, TRBD1 (6 bases). In germline, CDR1 is MDHEN, CDR2 SYDVKM. V was shortened by 3 bases and J by 11 bases, with 11 bases between the two germline ends. The CDR3 has 12 residues. The CDR3 loop is CASSFLGQPIYF. In nucleotides, the CDR3 is TGTGCCAGCAGTTTCCTTGGACAGCCCATATATTTT.

This chain joins TRBV10-3 and TRBJ2-3; D gene ambiguous. This CDR3 spans 12 amino acids. Germline values: CDR1 ENHRY, CDR2 SYGVKD. Trimming left V 6 bases short and J 2 bases short, with 6 bases between. CDR3 coding DNA: TGTGCCATCAGGGGCACCACAGATACGCAGTATTTT. Amino acid sequence: CAIRGTTDTQYF.

CDR3 bases: TGCAGTGCTCGCCCAGGGGATGGCTACACCTTC. This gives the protein CSARPGDGYTF. This chain joins TRBV20-1 and TRBJ1-2; tentative D call: TRBD1 (6 bases). The CDR3 sequence is 11 residues long. The germline gives CDR1 DFQATT, CDR2 SNEGSKA (reference sequence). Trimming removed 5 bases from V and 6 bases from J, with 10 bases in between.

This clone is termed medium-sized. The V and J genes are TRBV5-1 and TRBJ2-2; D is unresolved. The germline V and J ends were trimmed by 1 base and 6 bases, with 4 bases remaining between them. The CDR3 is made up of 12 amino acids. The germline V gene encodes CDR1 SGHRS and CDR2 YFSETQ. Here the CDR3 DNA reads TGCGCCAGCAGCTTGTTCGCCGGGGAGCTGTTTTTT. Protein sequence: CASSLFAGELFF.

This sequence joins TRBV24-1 and TRBJ1-2; D remains unclear. The CDR3 sequence is 15 residues long. The V gene's germline CDR1 is KGHDR and CDR2 SFDVKD. Trimming cost V 7 bases and J 9 bases, with 23 bases left between them. The CDR3 here is CATSGGEPRVGSYTF. CDR3 DNA: TGTGCCACCAGCGGTGGAGAACCCCGGGTCGGCAGCTACACCTTC.

The chain couples TRBV6-6 to TRBJ2-1; TRBD2 matches 8 bases. Germline lookup yields CDR1 MNHNY and CDR2 SVGAGI (reference sequence). This CDR3 is built from 16 residues. Trimming cost V 2 bases and J 6 bases; bases outside gene matches: 9. The DNA of the CDR3 is TGTGCCAGCAGTTACAGCATTGGGACTAGGAGCAATGAGCAGTTCTTC. Amino acid sequence: CASSYSIGTRSNEQFF.

The chain carries TRBV5-1 and TRBJ1-2; perhaps TRBD1 as D (5 bases). Trimming left V 0 bases short and J 4 bases short, with 10 bases between. This CDR3 spans 14 amino acids. Per germline, CDR1 SGHRS and CDR2 YFSETQ. CDR3 bases: TGCGCCAGCAGCTTGGCCAGGGTTCCCTATGGCTACACCTTC. Encoded protein: CASSLARVPYGYTF.

J is TRBJ2-3 and V is TRBV7-9, with D tentatively TRBD1 (6 bases). The CDR3 length is 16 residues. The germline V gene encodes CDR1 SEHNR and CDR2 FQNEAQ (reference sequence). V was trimmed by 0 bases and J by 0 bases, leaving 10 bases between them. CDR3 sequence: CASSLAGARSTDTQYF. The CDR3 nucleotides read TGTGCCAGCAGCTTAGCGGGGGCTCGAAGCACAGATACGCAGTATTTT.

Notes on this clone: The same CDR3 can be traced to other DNA sequences in this sample. The genes are TRBV19 and TRBJ1-1; the D is unclear. This CDR3 comprises 15 residues. The V gene's germline CDR1 is LNHDA and CDR2 SQIVND (reference sequence). Trimming shortened V by 3 bases and J by 0 bases, and 11 bases separated the two germline ends. The CDR3 DNA is TGTGCCAGTAGTATTAGCCCGGGGATGAACACTGAAGCTTTCTTT. This translates into CASSISPGMNTEAFF.

The CDR3 nucleotides read TGCGCCAGCAGCCGCTTACAGTCGGACACTGAAGCTTTCTTT. Translation: CASSRLQSDTEAFF. The rearrangement links TRBV5-1 to TRBJ1-1; D unclear. This CDR3 has 14 amino acids. V shed 4 bases and J shed 3 bases, with 13 bases lying between them. Germline lookup yields CDR1 SGHRS and CDR2 YFSETQ.

The table lists this clone with a few counts. V gene TRBV4-1 combines with J gene TRBJ2-5; no clear D. This CDR3 is 14 amino acids long. The germline V and J ends were trimmed by 1 base and 2 bases, with 8 bases remaining between them. The germline V gene encodes CDR1 MGHRA and CDR2 YSYEKL. The DNA of the CDR3 is TGCGCCAGCAGCCAAGGCGGCCCTCAAGAGACCCAGTACTTC. Its translation is CASSQGGPQETQYF.

The chain links TRBV10-3 to TRBJ2-7; 7 bases map to TRBD1. Germline V lookup: CDR1 ENHRY, CDR2 SYGVKD. Trimming cost V 8 bases and J 1 base; bases outside gene matches: 8. This CDR3 region has 14 residues. Here the CDR3 reads CAIEQGPESYEQYF. In nucleotides, the CDR3 is TGTGCCATCGAACAGGGGCCCGAATCCTACGAGCAGTACTTC.

The CDR3 coding sequence is TGTGCCAGCCAACCCTCGACAGGGACGATAGGCGGCTACACCTTC. Its translation: CASQPSTGTIGGYTF. The V call is TRBV19, the J call TRBJ1-2; 7 bases fit TRBD1. From germline, CDR1 is LNHDA and CDR2 SQIVND (reference sequence). CDR3 length: 15 amino acids. Losses at the gene ends were 9 bases for V and 8 bases for J; bases not matched to a gene: 18.

This chain uses TRBV18 with TRBJ2-5; 13 nucleotides align to TRBD2. Germline assignment: CDR1 KGHSH and CDR2 LQKENI. This CDR3 spans 16 amino acids. The ends lost 2 bases at V and 3 bases at J; junction bases unmatched: 3. The CDR3 nucleotides read TGTGCCAGCTCACCAACACTAGCGGGGGGGGAAGAGACCCAGTACTTC. Translated: CASSPTLAGGEETQYF. Full variable domain (remainder filled in from reference TRBV18 and TRBJ2-5): NAGVMQNPRHLVRRRGQEARLRCSPMKGHSHVYWYRQLPEEGLKFMVYLQKENIIDESGMPKERFSAEFPKEGPSILRIQQVVRGDSAAYFCASSPTLAGGEETQYFGPGTRLLVL.

This clone came up once. The chain links TRBV24-1 to TRBJ1-5; 8 bases fit TRBD1. Trimming removed 5 bases from V and 0 bases from J; junction bases left unmatched: 8. The CDR3 spans 17 residues. CDR1 is KGHDR and CDR2 is SFDVKD in the germline V gene. CDR3 amino acids: CATSAGTGELSNQPQHF. The DNA for the CDR3 is TGTGCCACCAGTGCCGGGACAGGCGAACTTAGCAATCAGCCCCAGCATTTT.

The chain couples TRBV27 to TRBJ1-1; possibly TRBD1 for D (5 bases). From germline, CDR1 is MNHEY and CDR2 SMNVEV (reference sequence). CDR3 length equals 14 residues. V was shortened by 3 bases and J by 2 bases, with 10 bases between the two germline ends. CDR3 sequence reads: CASSFDRINTEAFF. The DNA for the CDR3 is TGTGCCAGCAGTTTTGACAGAATCAACACTGAAGCTTTCTTT.

The chain combines TRBV19 with TRBJ1-1, with D unclear. CDR1 LNHDA and CDR2 SQIVND come from the germline V gene (reference sequence). The CDR3 extends over 11 amino acids. Deletions cut 3 bases from V and 10 bases from J, with 9 bases between. The CDR3 DNA reads as TGTGCCAGTAGTATTGGGTACAGAGCTTTCTTT. Translating it yields CASSIGYRAFF.

The V gene is TRBV27, the J gene TRBJ1-2; D is perhaps TRBD1 (5 bases). The CDR3 length is 14 residues. The germline gives CDR1 MNHEY, CDR2 SMNVEV (reference sequence). Deletions cut 0 bases from V and 14 bases from J, with 19 bases between. CDR3 nucleotide sequence: TGTGCCAGCAGTTTATCGGGGGGAGGCCCCCTTTGGACCTTC. Amino acid sequence: CASSLSGGGPLWTF.

The rearrangement uses TRBV13 and TRBJ1-2; TRBD1 agrees at 7 bases. The CDR3 is made up of 17 amino acids. CDR1 is PRHDT, CDR2 FYEKMQ, per germline (reference sequence). The V and J ends lost 4 bases and 0 bases, in that order; junction bases with no gene match: 11. CDR3 protein: CASSSAELDRTNYGYTF. The DNA of the CDR3 is TGTGCCAGCAGCTCGGCCGAGTTGGACAGGACTAACTATGGCTACACCTTC.

The V gene is TRBV11-2, the J gene TRBJ2-5, with 10 nucleotides matching TRBD2. J was trimmed by 5 bases and V by 0 bases; bases with no gene match: 3. Germline-derived CDR1 and CDR2 are SGHAT and FQNNGV. This CDR3 contains 15 residues. This CDR3 reads CASSLEAGGPETQYF. The CDR3 DNA sequence: TGTGCCAGCAGCTTAGAAGCGGGGGGGCCCGAGACCCAGTACTTC.

The V gene is TRBV29-1, the J gene TRBJ1-1; unclear D gene. CDR1 is SQVTM, CDR2 ANQGSEA, per germline. V lost 0 bases to trimming and J lost 1 base, with 9 bases between them. CDR3 length: 14 residues. Here the CDR3 DNA reads TGCAGCGTTGAAGACGGGGTGGGGAACACTGAAGCTTTCTTT. Residues: CSVEDGVGNTEAFF.

The rearrangement uses TRBV20-1 and TRBJ1-2; D remains unclear. This CDR3 comprises 13 residues. Germline CDR1 DFQATT, CDR2 SNEGSKA (reference sequence). V shed 3 bases and J shed 5 bases, with 13 bases lying between them. The CDR3: CSASSAGLYGYTF. Here the CDR3 DNA reads TGCAGTGCTAGTAGCGCCGGATTATATGGCTACACCTTC.

The chain combines TRBV19 with TRBJ1-5, with D unclear. Germline lookup yields CDR1 LNHDA and CDR2 SQIVND (reference sequence). Trimming cost V 2 bases and J 1 base, with 9 bases left between them. The CDR3 length is 15 residues. The CDR3 reads CASSIIDISNQPQHF. In nucleotides, the CDR3 is TGTGCCAGTAGTATAATAGACATAAGCAATCAGCCCCAGCATTTT.

J is TRBJ1-6 and V is TRBV29-1; 7 bases align to TRBD1. The CDR3 has 13 residues. With V trimmed by 7 bases and J by 7 bases, 7 bases remained unmatched. Germline-derived CDR1 and CDR2 are SQVTM and ANQGSEA. Here the CDR3 DNA reads TGCAGCGCAAGACAGGGTAGCAATTCACCCCTCCACTTT. As protein: CSARQGSNSPLHF.

The rearrangement uses TRBV5-5 and TRBJ1-1; TRBD1 agrees at 8 bases. The ends lost 0 bases at V and 8 bases at J; junction bases unmatched: 6. The CDR3 covers 14 residues. The germline CDR1 and CDR2 sequences are SGHKS and YYEKEE (reference sequence). The CDR3 DNA follows: TGTGCCAGCAGCTTGGGACAGGGGTTGGCCGAAGCTTTCTTT. Translated, it gives CASSLGQGLAEAFF. The variable domain in full, completed from reference TRBV5-5 and TRBJ1-1, reads DAGVTQSPTHLIKTRGQQVTLRCSPISGHKSVSWYQQVLGQGPQFIFQYYEKEERGRGNFPDRFSARQFPNYSSELNVNALLLGDSALYLCASSLGQGLAEAFFGQGTRLTVV.